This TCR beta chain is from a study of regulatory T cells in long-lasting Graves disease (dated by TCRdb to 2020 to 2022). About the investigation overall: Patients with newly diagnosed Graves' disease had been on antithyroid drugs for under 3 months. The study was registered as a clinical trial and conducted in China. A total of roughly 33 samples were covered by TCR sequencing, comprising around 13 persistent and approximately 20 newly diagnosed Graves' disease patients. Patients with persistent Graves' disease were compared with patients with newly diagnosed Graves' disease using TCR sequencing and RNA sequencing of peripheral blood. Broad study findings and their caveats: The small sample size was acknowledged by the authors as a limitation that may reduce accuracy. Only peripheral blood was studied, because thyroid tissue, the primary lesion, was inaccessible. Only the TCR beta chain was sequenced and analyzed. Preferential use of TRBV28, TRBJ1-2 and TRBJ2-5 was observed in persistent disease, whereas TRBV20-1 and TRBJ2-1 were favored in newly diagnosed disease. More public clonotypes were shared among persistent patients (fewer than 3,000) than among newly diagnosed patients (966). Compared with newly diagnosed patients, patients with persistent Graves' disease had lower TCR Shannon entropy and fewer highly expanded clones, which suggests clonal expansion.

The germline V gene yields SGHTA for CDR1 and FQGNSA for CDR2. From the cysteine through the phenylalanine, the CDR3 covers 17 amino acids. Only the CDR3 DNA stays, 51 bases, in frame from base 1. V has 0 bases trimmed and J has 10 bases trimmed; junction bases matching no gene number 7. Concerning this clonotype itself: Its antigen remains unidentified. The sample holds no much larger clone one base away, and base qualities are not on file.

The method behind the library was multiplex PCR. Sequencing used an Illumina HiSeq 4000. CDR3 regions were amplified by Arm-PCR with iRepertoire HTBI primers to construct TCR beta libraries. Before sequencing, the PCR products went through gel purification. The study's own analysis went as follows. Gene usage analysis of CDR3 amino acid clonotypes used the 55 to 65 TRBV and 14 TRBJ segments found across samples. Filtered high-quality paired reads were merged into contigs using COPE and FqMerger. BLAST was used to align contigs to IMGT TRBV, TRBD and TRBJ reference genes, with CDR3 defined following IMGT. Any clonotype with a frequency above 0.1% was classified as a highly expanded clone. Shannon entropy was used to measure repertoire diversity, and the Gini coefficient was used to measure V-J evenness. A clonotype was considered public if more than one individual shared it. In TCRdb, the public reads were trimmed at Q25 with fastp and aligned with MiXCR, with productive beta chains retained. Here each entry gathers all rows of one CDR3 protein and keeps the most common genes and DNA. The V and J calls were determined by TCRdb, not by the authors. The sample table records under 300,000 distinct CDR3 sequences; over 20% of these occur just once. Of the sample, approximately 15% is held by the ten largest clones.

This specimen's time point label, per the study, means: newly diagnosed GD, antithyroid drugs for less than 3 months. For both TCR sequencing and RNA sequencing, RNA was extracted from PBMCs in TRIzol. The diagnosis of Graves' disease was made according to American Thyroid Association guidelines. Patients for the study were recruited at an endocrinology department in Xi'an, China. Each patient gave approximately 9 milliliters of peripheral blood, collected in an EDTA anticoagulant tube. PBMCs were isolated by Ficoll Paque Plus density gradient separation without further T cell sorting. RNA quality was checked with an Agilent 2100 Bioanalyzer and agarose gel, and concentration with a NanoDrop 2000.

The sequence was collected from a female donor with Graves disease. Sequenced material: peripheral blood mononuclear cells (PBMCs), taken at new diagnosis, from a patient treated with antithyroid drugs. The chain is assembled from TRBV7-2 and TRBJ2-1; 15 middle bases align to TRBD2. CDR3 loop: CASSLARTSGGAREQFF. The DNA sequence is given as TGTGCCAGCAGCTTAGCACGGACTAGCGGGGGGGCCCGGGAGCAGTTCTTC.